This is a list of T cell receptor beta chains from one sample in a study of shared clonotypes between healthy human individuals. The repertoire was sequenced with immunoSEQ multiplex PCR; TCRdb's copy has only in-frame clones and lacks some. The sample carries approximately 1,000,000 clones, around three quarters recorded once. The sample comprised memory CD4+ T cells from PBMCs. The receptors originated from a man aged 18 to 30 in good health. Some clones in this sample may be carry-over from other donors' samples. The CDR3 runs from the conserved cysteine through the conserved F or W. Fields, in order: J gene, clone size, V gene, D gene, CDR3 protein, CDR3 DNA. A D gene is named only where the DNA matches it firmly. Where a row states a size, it is once, few, many or the class of an expanded clone; other rows omit it.

TRBJ1-5 | few | TRBV27 | TRBD1 | CASSPRQGHQPQHF | TGTGCCAGCAGTCCCCGACAGGGACATCAGCCCCAGCATTTT
TRBJ2-2 | . | TRBV23-1 | . | CASSPRDISNTGELFF | TGCGCCAGCAGTCCCCGGGACATATCGAACACCGGGGAGCTGTTTTTT
TRBJ2-3 | . | TRBV14 | . | CASSQGSGDTQYF | TGTGCCAGCAGCCAAGGGTCCGGGGATACGCAGTATTTT
TRBJ2-7 | once | TRBV28 | . | CASSLGGSSYEQYF | TGTGCCAGCAGTTTAGGGGGGAGCTCCTACGAGCAGTACTTC
TRBJ1-1 | many | TRBV25-1 | . | CASSEVVAFF | TGTGCCAGCAGTGAGGTCGTGGCTTTCTTT
TRBJ2-3 | few | TRBV6-5 | . | CASSRLGSSSDTQYF | TGTGCCAGCAGCCGCTTGGGGAGCAGCTCAGATACGCAGTATTTT
TRBJ2-3 | . | TRBV10-3 | . | CAISDRQVRDTQYF | TGTGCCATCAGTGATCGGCAGGTTAGAGATACGCAGTATTTT
TRBJ2-2 | . | TRBV27 | . | CASSSGRTPDTGELFF | TGTGCCAGCAGTTCAGGGAGGACTCCCGACACCGGGGAGCTGTTTTTT
TRBJ1-2 | . | TRBV28 | . | CASSSGGVNGYTF | TGTGCCAGCAGCTCCGGAGGGGTTAATGGCTACACCTTC
TRBJ1-1 | . | TRBV2 | . | CASTRQRWAFF | TGTGCCAGCACCCGACAGCGTTGGGCTTTCTTT
TRBJ1-2 | . | TRBV5-1 | . | CASSLTPGTNYGYTF | TGCGCCAGCAGCTTGACGCCCGGGACTAACTATGGCTACACCTTC
TRBJ2-5 | . | TRBV4-3 | . | CASSQGPRGPQETQYF | TGCGCCAGCAGCCAAGGTCCCAGGGGCCCTCAAGAGACCCAGTACTTC
TRBJ2-2 | . | TRBV5-1 | . | CASSGGTTNTGELFF | TGCGCCAGCAGCGGAGGGACAACGAACACCGGGGAGCTGTTTTTT
TRBJ2-3 | . | TRBV4-1 | TRBD2 | CASSRPIGLAGGPGSDTQYF | TGCGCCAGCAGCCGGCCCATCGGACTAGCGGGAGGGCCAGGCTCAGATACGCAGTATTTT
TRBJ1-1 | . | TRBV7-8 | . | CASSLAWGHKNTEAFF | TGTGCCAGCAGCTTAGCGTGGGGACATAAGAACACTGAAGCTTTCTTT
TRBJ1-2 | . | TRBV7-9 | . | CASSLRTATNYGYTF | TGTGCCAGCAGCTTAAGGACAGCAACTAACTATGGCTACACCTTC
TRBJ1-2 | . | TRBV5-1 | . | CASSSGDRGYYGYTF | TGCGCCAGCAGCTCGGGCGACAGAGGCTACTATGGCTACACCTTC
TRBJ1-1 | . | TRBV7-6 | . | CASSLLSGQVNTEAFF | TGTGCCAGCAGCTTACTCTCGGGGCAAGTGAACACTGAAGCTTTCTTT
TRBJ1-2 | once | TRBV7-2 | . | CASTPDSRSNYGYTF | TGTGCCAGCACACCGGACAGCCGGTCTAACTATGGCTACACCTTC
TRBJ2-1 | . | TRBV5-1 | TRBD2 | CASSGKLAAYNEQFF | TGCGCCAGCAGTGGGAAACTAGCGGCCTACAATGAGCAGTTCTTC
TRBJ1-1 | . | TRBV28 | . | CASSFLSRNTEAFF | TGTGCCAGCAGTTTTTTGTCACGGAACACTGAAGCTTTCTTT
TRBJ1-2 | once | TRBV6-5 | . | CASSSTERGSDYTF | TGTGCCAGCAGTTCCACCGAACGGGGGAGCGACTACACCTTC
TRBJ2-5 | . | TRBV29-1 | TRBD1 | CSVRTGEETQYF | TGCAGCGTTCGGACAGGGGAAGAGACCCAGTACTTC
TRBJ2-2 | many | TRBV12-5 | . | CASGRGAGELFF | TGTGCTAGTGGGCGTGGGGCCGGGGAGCTGTTTTTT